Included here is one T cell receptor beta chain sequence, with context. The repertoire was sequenced with immunoSEQ multiplex PCR; TCRdb's copy has only in-frame clones and lacks some. The table has a few hundred thousand clones, about 88% seen once. The data originate from a study of blood T cell repertoires in COVID-19. On the study more broadly: Acute-phase and convalescent COVID-19 samples originated in the United States, Italy and Spain. PBMCs, B-cell-depleted T cells, or T cells provided the cDNA or gDNA that made up the material.

Germline CDR1 reads SGHAT; CDR2 reads FQNNGV. The length of the CDR3 is 15 residues. Between the trimmed V and J ends, which lost 5 bases and 3 bases, there was a span of 14 bases. Participants, about 18 to 100 years old, spanned approximately 25 US areas. No more than 2 weeks before study entry, exposed participants had met a case of COVID-19. The source of this sequence is a woman in her forties or fifties who had been exposed to COVID-19. The sequenced sample consisted of PBMCs or T cells enriched from blood (not recorded which). This chain uses TRBV11-2 with TRBJ2-1; possible D gene TRBD2, 7 bases. CDR3: CASSHRGANYNEQFF. For the CDR3, the DNA is TGTGCCAGCAGCCATCGGGGGGCTAACTACAATGAGCAGTTCTTC. The full variable domain, with the rest looked up from reference TRBV11-2 and TRBJ2-1, is EAGVAQSPRYKIIEKRQSVAFWCNPISGHATLYWYQQILGQGPKLLIQFQNNGVVDDSQLPKDRFSAERLKGVDSTLKIQPAKLEDSAVYLCASSHRGANYNEQFFGPGTRLTVL.